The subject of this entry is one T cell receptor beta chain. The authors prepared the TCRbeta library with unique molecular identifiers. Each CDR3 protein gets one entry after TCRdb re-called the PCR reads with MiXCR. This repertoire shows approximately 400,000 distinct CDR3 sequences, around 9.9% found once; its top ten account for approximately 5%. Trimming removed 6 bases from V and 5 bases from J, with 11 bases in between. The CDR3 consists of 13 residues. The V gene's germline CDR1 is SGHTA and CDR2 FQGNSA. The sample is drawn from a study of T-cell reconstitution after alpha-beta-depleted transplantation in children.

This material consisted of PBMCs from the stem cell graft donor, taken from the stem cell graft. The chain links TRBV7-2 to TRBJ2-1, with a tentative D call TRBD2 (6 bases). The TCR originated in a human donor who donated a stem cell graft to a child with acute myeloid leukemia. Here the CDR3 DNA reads TGTGCCAGCAGACGTCGACTAGACAATGAGCAGTTCTTC. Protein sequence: CASRRRLDNEQFF.